These T cell receptor beta chains were read from a single sample in a study of T cell changes during pregnancy in multiple sclerosis. TCRdb keeps only in-frame clones here, not all; method: immunoSEQ multiplex PCR. The sample shows roughly 37,000 clones, about nine tenths of them seen only once. The sequenced sample was CD4+ T cells from peripheral blood mononuclear cells, obtained in the second trimester of pregnancy. The source is a female donor in good health, enrolled as a control in a pregnancy study. Both conserved end residues are part of each CDR3. A D gene is named only where the DNA matches it firmly. Clone size, where shown, is once, few, many, or a class for clones that have expanded.

TRBV19	-	-	15	TRBJ2-5	CASTRDSSFQETQYF	TGTGCCAGTACGCGAGACAGCTCCTTCCAAGAGACCCAGTACTTC
TRBV19	TRBD1	-	13	TRBJ1-2	CASSLTGTIGYTF	TGTGCCAGTAGCTTGACAGGGACCATCGGCTACACCTTC
TRBV7-9	TRBD1	-	13	TRBJ2-7	CASSLRDSYEQYF	TGTGCCAGCAGCCTACGGGACAGTTACGAGCAGTACTTC
TRBV6-1	-	-	12	TRBJ2-5	CASSVFRETQYF	TGTGCCAGCAGCGTTTTTAGAGAGACCCAGTACTTC
TRBV6-5	-	-	16	TRBJ2-5	CASSYSGRSIRAAQYF	TGTGCCAGCAGTTACTCGGGGAGGTCAATAAGAGCGGCCCAGTACTTC
TRBV13	TRBD2	-	16	TRBJ2-5	CASSLGLAGVSETQYF	TGTGCCAGCAGCCTTGGACTAGCGGGGGTCTCAGAGACCCAGTACTTC
TRBV18	-	-	16	TRBJ2-7	CASSPITTSYSYEQYF	TGTGCCAGCTCACCAATCACGACTTCCTACTCCTACGAGCAGTACTTC
TRBV4-1	-	-	15	TRBJ2-5	CASSQADGTSREQYF	TGCGCCAGCAGCCAAGCCGACGGGACTTCGAGGGAGCAGTACTTC
TRBV11-1	-	once	13	TRBJ1-5	CASSFDGDQPQHF	TGTGCCAGCAGCTTTGACGGGGATCAGCCCCAGCATTTT
TRBV18	TRBD1	-	14	TRBJ2-7	CASSGVQGDYEQYF	TGTGCCAGCTCCGGGGTTCAGGGGGACTACGAGCAGTACTTC
TRBV28	TRBD1	-	17	TRBJ2-3	CASSFNWYRGSSDTQYF	TGTGCCAGCAGTTTCAATTGGTACAGGGGGTCATCGGATACGCAGTATTTT
TRBV28	-	-	15	TRBJ2-6	CASSVALSGANVLTF	TGTGCCAGCAGTGTGGCCCTCTCTGGGGCCAACGTCCTGACTTTC
TRBV21-1	-	-	16	TRBJ2-2	CASIRNGSNDTGELFF	TGTGCCAGCATCCGTAACGGGTCTAACGACACCGGGGAGCTGTTTTTT
TRBV5-1	-	-	13	TRBJ2-3	CASNAGHTDTQYF	TGCGCCAGCAACGCGGGCCACACAGATACGCAGTATTTT
TRBV7-3	-	-	15	TRBJ2-1	CASSPHGGGVNEQFF	TGTGCCAGCAGCCCGCATGGTGGAGGCGTAAATGAGCAGTTCTTC
TRBV2	TRBD1	-	14	TRBJ1-2	CASTQDRATWGYTF	TGTGCCAGCACCCAGGACAGGGCTACTTGGGGCTACACCTTC
TRBV19	-	-	16	TRBJ2-7	CASSIGSSPGVYEQYF	TGTGCCAGTAGTATTGGTTCCTCCCCGGGGGTTTACGAGCAGTACTTC
TRBV2	TRBD2	-	14	TRBJ2-7	CASRRLAGLYEQYF	TGTGCCAGCAGGAGACTAGCGGGACTATACGAGCAGTACTTC
TRBV7-3	TRBD2	-	16	TRBJ2-1	CASSFQGLAGGNEQFF	TGTGCCAGCAGCTTCCAGGGACTAGCGGGGGGCAATGAGCAGTTCTTC
TRBV4-1	TRBD2	-	13	TRBJ2-5	CASSLLSGETQYF	TGCGCCAGCAGCCTTCTTAGCGGGGAGACCCAGTACTTC
TRBV11-2	TRBD2	-	14	TRBJ2-3	CASSFRTSGITQYF	TGTGCCAGCAGCTTTCGGACTAGCGGGATAACGCAGTATTTT
TRBV10-3	TRBD2	-	17	TRBJ2-2	CAISESAGGLDTGELFF	TGTGCCATCAGTGAGTCAGCGGGGGGTCTAGACACCGGGGAGCTGTTTTTT
TRBV2	-	-	15	TRBJ2-2	CASSDPSPNTGELFF	TGTGCCAGCAGTGATCCTAGCCCGAACACCGGGGAGCTGTTTTTT
TRBV6-5	-	-	13	TRBJ1-2	CASSLGGVGGYTF	TGTGCCAGCAGTTTGGGAGGGGTCGGTGGCTACACCTTC